Listed below are T cell receptor beta chains from one sample, sequenced in a study of beta chain features in type 1 diabetes. The table came from immunoSEQ multiplex PCR; TCRdb's copy has only in-frame clones and leaves some out. The sample carries approximately 730,000 clones, roughly 13% recorded once. Source material: naive CD4+ T cells from blood. The receptors here all came from a man aged 18 to 30 with type 1 diabetes. The CDR3 runs from the conserved cysteine through the conserved F or W. D genes are given only for firm matches. Clone size appears in some rows only: once, few, many, or a class for an expanded clone.

D: .
V: TRBV29-1
J: TRBJ2-6
size: few
DNA: TGCAGCGCCGCAGACTCTGGGGCCAACGTCCTGACTTTC
CDR3: CSAADSGANVLTF

D: TRBD1
V: TRBV30
J: TRBJ1-1
size: few
DNA: TGTGCCTGGAGTCTCCGGACAGGGCCCGTCTTT
CDR3: CAWSLRTGPVF

D: TRBD1
V: TRBV29-1
J: TRBJ2-7
size: few
DNA: TGCAGCGTTTCTTCGAGACAGGGGGCAATCTACGAGCAGTACTTC
CDR3: CSVSSRQGAIYEQYF

D: TRBD2
V: TRBV28
J: TRBJ2-2
size: few
DNA: TGTGCCGGGGGGACTAGCGGTAGCACCGGGGAGCTGTTTTTT
CDR3: CAGGTSGSTGELFF

D: .
V: TRBV11-2
J: TRBJ2-3
size: .
DNA: TGTGCCAGCAGCTTAGTGTCAGGGAGAGTCACAGATACGCAGTATTTT
CDR3: CASSLVSGRVTDTQYF

D: .
V: TRBV2
J: TRBJ2-7
size: .
DNA: TGTGCCAGCAGTGAATGGTCCTACGAGCAGTACTTC
CDR3: CASSEWSYEQYF

D: .
V: TRBV4-1
J: TRBJ2-4
size: few
DNA: TGCGCCAGCAGCGAGACGAGGGGGGACAGCACCAAAAACATTCAGTACTTC
CDR3: CASSETRGDSTKNIQYF

D: .
V: TRBV30
J: TRBJ1-2
size: few
DNA: TGTGCCTGGAGTGCTGGGGGAGGCTACACCTTC
CDR3: CAWSAGGGYTF

D: TRBD1
V: TRBV2
J: TRBJ1-6
size: few
DNA: TGTGCCAGCAGTGGGACAGGGGCAAATTCACCCCTCCACTTT
CDR3: CASSGTGANSPLHF

D: TRBD1
V: TRBV30
J: TRBJ1-5
size: .
DNA: TGTGCCTGGAGTGGACAGGGGGCTCAGCCCCAGCATTTT
CDR3: CAWSGQGAQPQHF

D: .
V: TRBV13
J: TRBJ2-5
size: few
DNA: TGTGCCAGCAGCTTATCGGGGCGGTTCCAAGAGACCCAGTACTTC
CDR3: CASSLSGRFQETQYF

D: .
V: TRBV7-2
J: TRBJ2-1
size: .
DNA: TGTGCCAGCAGCTTGACTAAGCTGTTTGAGCAGTTCTTC
CDR3: CASSLTKLFEQFF

D: .
V: TRBV29-1
J: TRBJ1-1
size: .
DNA: TGCAGCGTGGTGGACGGCACTGAAGCTTTCTTT
CDR3: CSVVDGTEAFF

D: TRBD1
V: TRBV6-5
J: TRBJ2-7
size: few
DNA: TGTGCCAGCAGTTCGGGACAGGGGCCCTACGAGCAGTACTTC
CDR3: CASSSGQGPYEQYF

D: .
V: TRBV7-2
J: TRBJ1-2
size: few
DNA: TGTGCCAGCAGCCCAGACAGCTATTATGGCTACACCTTC
CDR3: CASSPDSYYGYTF

D: .
V: TRBV9
J: TRBJ2-6
size: few
DNA: TGTGCCAGCAGCGTAGGAGGGGCTGGGGCCAACGTCCTGACTTTC
CDR3: CASSVGGAGANVLTF

D: TRBD2
V: TRBV27
J: TRBJ2-5
size: few
DNA: TGTGCCAGCAGTATGGGGAGGGAAGAGACCCAGTACTTC
CDR3: CASSMGREETQYF

D: TRBD2
V: TRBV12-5
J: TRBJ2-3
size: few
DNA: TGTGCTAGTGGTTTGATCTGGACTAGCGGGGGTCAAGATACGCAGTATTTT
CDR3: CASGLIWTSGGQDTQYF

D: TRBD1
V: TRBV11-1
J: TRBJ1-1
size: few
DNA: TGTGCCAGCAGCCGAGACAGGGTTGAAGCTTTCTTT
CDR3: CASSRDRVEAFF

D: .
V: TRBV2
J: TRBJ1-1
size: .
DNA: TGTGCCAGCAGTGGGGACACCCCGAACACTGAAGCTTTCTTT
CDR3: CASSGDTPNTEAFF

D: TRBD1
V: TRBV15
J: TRBJ2-1
size: .
DNA: TGTGCCACCAGCAGATCGCCGGGACAGGGGGTGATTAGCTCCTACAATGAGCAGTTCTTC
CDR3: CATSRSPGQGVISSYNEQFF

D: .
V: TRBV29-1
J: TRBJ1-1
size: .
DNA: TGCAGCGCTGACAGGAAACTTAGTCCTGAAGCTTTCTTT
CDR3: CSADRKLSPEAFF

D: TRBD1
V: TRBV29-1
J: TRBJ1-1
size: few
DNA: TGCAGCGGCTGGGACAGTCGGAACACTGAAGCTTTCTTT
CDR3: CSGWDSRNTEAFF

D: .
V: TRBV29-1
J: TRBJ1-4
size: few
DNA: TGCAGCGTTGGCGGACTCAAAGAAAAACTGTTTTTT
CDR3: CSVGGLKEKLFF

D: TRBD1
V: TRBV10-2
J: TRBJ1-2
size: few
DNA: TGCGCCAGCACCCAGGGGGCTAACTATGGCTACACCTTC
CDR3: CASTQGANYGYTF

D: .
V: TRBV7-8
J: TRBJ1-1
size: .
DNA: TGTGCCAGCAGCAGACAGACCTGGGCGAACACTGAAGCTTTCTTT
CDR3: CASSRQTWANTEAFF

D: .
V: TRBV28
J: TRBJ2-4
size: few
DNA: TGTGCCAGCACCCCTCTAGGATCAGGGGAGGGGGCCAAAAACATTCAGTACTTC
CDR3: CASTPLGSGEGAKNIQYF

D: .
V: TRBV7-7
J: TRBJ1-1
size: .
DNA: TGTGCTAGCAGCTCGCTGGACGACACTGAAGCTTTCTTT
CDR3: CASSSLDDTEAFF

D: TRBD1
V: TRBV7-9
J: TRBJ2-7
size: few
DNA: TGTGCCAGCAGCTCCTACCTGACAGGGGTGTCCTACGAGCAGTACTTC
CDR3: CASSSYLTGVSYEQYF

D: TRBD1
V: TRBV30
J: TRBJ2-7
size: few
DNA: TGTGCCTGGAGTAAACCTTGGGACAGCCCCTCCTACGAGCAGTACTTC
CDR3: CAWSKPWDSPSYEQYF

D: .
V: TRBV30
J: TRBJ2-3
size: .
DNA: TGTGCCTGGAACACGGACACAGATACGCAGTATTTT
CDR3: CAWNTDTDTQYF

D: TRBD1
V: TRBV5-1
J: TRBJ2-7
size: few
DNA: TGCGCCAGCAGACCCGGGACAGGGATTTCCTACGAGCAGTACTTC
CDR3: CASRPGTGISYEQYF

D: TRBD1
V: TRBV2
J: TRBJ2-5
size: few
DNA: TGTGCCAGCAGGAGGGGACAGGAAGAAGAGACCCAGTACTTC
CDR3: CASRRGQEEETQYF

D: .
V: TRBV10-3
J: TRBJ1-3
size: few
DNA: TGTGTTGCGGGTGGAAACACCATATATTTT
CDR3: CVAGGNTIYF

D: TRBD2
V: TRBV5-1
J: TRBJ2-3
size: .
DNA: TGCGCCAGTCGCCAGCGGGGGGGAGATACGCAGTATTTT
CDR3: CASRQRGGDTQYF

D: .
V: TRBV2
J: TRBJ1-4
size: .
DNA: TGTGCCAGCAGACAGGGCGAAAAACTGTTTTTT
CDR3: CASRQGEKLFF

D: .
V: TRBV13
J: TRBJ1-4
size: .
DNA: TGTGCCAGCAGCTCCCCGCAGGGGCTCAATGAAAAACTGTTTTTT
CDR3: CASSSPQGLNEKLFF

D: TRBD1
V: TRBV25-1
J: TRBJ1-2
size: .
DNA: TGTGCCAGCAGTCGGACAGGGGACTATGGCTACACCTTC
CDR3: CASSRTGDYGYTF

D: .
V: TRBV7-3
J: TRBJ1-1
size: few
DNA: TGTGCCAGCAGCCCCCTCGGGGGGACTGAAGCTTTCTTT
CDR3: CASSPLGGTEAFF

D: TRBD2
V: TRBV9
J: TRBJ2-3
size: few
DNA: TGTGCCAGCAGCGTAGGAAATAGCGGGGCCATGGATACGCAGTATTTT
CDR3: CASSVGNSGAMDTQYF

D: TRBD1
V: TRBV30
J: TRBJ2-2
size: few
DNA: TGTGCCTGGAGACCTGGGGACAGGAGAAGGACCGGGGAGCTGTTTTTT
CDR3: CAWRPGDRRRTGELFF

D: .
V: TRBV9
J: TRBJ1-4
size: .
DNA: TGTGCCAGCCGCTCCGGACAGTCGATTAATGAAAAACTGTTTTTT
CDR3: CASRSGQSINEKLFF

D: .
V: TRBV18
J: TRBJ1-1
size: .
DNA: TGTGCCAGCTCACCAAACGCCCAGCAGGGCACTGAAGCTTTCTTT
CDR3: CASSPNAQQGTEAFF

D: .
V: TRBV5-6
J: TRBJ1-4
size: .
DNA: TGTGCCAGCAGCCCCGCATTCCGGGGTGAAAAACTGTTTTTT
CDR3: CASSPAFRGEKLFF

D: .
V: TRBV7-3
J: TRBJ2-1
size: few
DNA: TGTGCCAGCAGCCCCGGGGTAGATGAGCAGTTCTTC
CDR3: CASSPGVDEQFF

D: .
V: TRBV27
J: TRBJ1-4
size: .
DNA: TGTGCCAGCAGTATCCGGGTCGGAGGGGAAAAACTGTTTTTT
CDR3: CASSIRVGGEKLFF

D: .
V: TRBV5-1
J: TRBJ2-3
size: few
DNA: TGCGCCAGCAGCTTGGGTGGGGCCATCACAGATACGCAGTATTTT
CDR3: CASSLGGAITDTQYF

D: TRBD1
V: TRBV13
J: TRBJ1-3
size: few
DNA: TGTGCCAGCAGTTTCGGGACAGGGACAAGCTCTGGAAACACCATATATTTT
CDR3: CASSFGTGTSSGNTIYF

D: .
V: TRBV16
J: TRBJ1-5
size: .
DNA: TGTGCCAGCAGCCAATCTAGGGGGACGACAGAGCCCCAGCATTTT
CDR3: CASSQSRGTTEPQHF

D: .
V: TRBV29-1
J: TRBJ2-3
size: few
DNA: TGCAGCGTGCCTAGCACAGATACGCAGTATTTT
CDR3: CSVPSTDTQYF

D: .
V: TRBV6-5
J: TRBJ1-1
size: few
DNA: TGTGCCAGCAGTGGGACTCCGGTTGAAGCTTTCTTT
CDR3: CASSGTPVEAFF